The clone carrying this TCR beta chain occurred a few times. Its antigen is as yet unknown. TCRdb re-derived calls from the RT-PCR reads in MiXCR, one entry per CDR3 protein. The sample contains approximately 520,000 distinct CDR3 sequences, approximately 17% of which appear only once. Germline trimming cut 5 bases from V and 2 bases from J; bases unmatched to any gene: 6. This CDR3 has 14 amino acids. The germline gives CDR1 WSHSY, CDR2 SAAADI. This sample is drawn from a study of response to subunit inactivated influenza vaccine. The study, taken as a whole, reports: A suggestion made by the authors is that each seasonal influenza vaccination recruits few new T cells.

Sequencing was performed on CD4+ T cells sorted from PBMCs, taken 23 to 25 months after vaccination. The clonotype comes from a man aged 50-75 years who received an inactivated influenza vaccine. The chain recombines TRBV10-2 with TRBJ2-7, with 7 bases lining up with TRBD1. Written as DNA, the CDR3 is TGCGCCAGCAGTCGGACAGGAGATACCTACGAGCAGTACTTC. Protein sequence: CASSRTGDTYEQYF.